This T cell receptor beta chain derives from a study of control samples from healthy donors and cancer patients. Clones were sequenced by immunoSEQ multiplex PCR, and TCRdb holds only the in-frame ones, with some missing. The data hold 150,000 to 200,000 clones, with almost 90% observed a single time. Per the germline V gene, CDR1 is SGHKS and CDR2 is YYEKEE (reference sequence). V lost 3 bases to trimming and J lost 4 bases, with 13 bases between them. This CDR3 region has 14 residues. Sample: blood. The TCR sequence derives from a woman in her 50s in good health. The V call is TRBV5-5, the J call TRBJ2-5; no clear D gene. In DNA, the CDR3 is TGTGCCAGCAGCTATGAAAGGGAAGCAGAGACCCAGTACTTC. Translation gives CASSYEREAETQYF.